Below are 14 T cell receptor beta chains sequenced from a single sample in a study of beta chain features in type 1 diabetes. The investigators reverse transcribed all of the isolated RNA, so they sequenced expressed TCRB transcripts. TCRdb keeps only in-frame clones here, not all; method: immunoSEQ multiplex PCR. Of some 150,000 clones in the sample, about 50% were seen once. Sequences were obtained from Tregs from blood. The receptors were gathered from a man younger than 35 in good health.

V usage is TRBV7-3 and J usage is TRBJ1-1, with 7 bases aligning to TRBD1. CDR3 size: 15 residues. Per germline, CDR1 SGHTA and CDR2 FQGTGA. V was pared by 5 bases and J by 1 base, with 7 bases of the junction left unmatched. CDR3 bases: TGTGCCAGCAGCAGCAGGGGGTGGGGGAACACTGAAGCTTTCTTT. This sequence encodes CASSSRGWGNTEAFF.

CDR3 DNA sequence: TGTGCCAGCAGCTCATTCCTTAGAGGCGGGGAGCTGTTTTTT. Amino acid sequence: CASSSFLRGGELFF. The gene calls are TRBV7-2 and TRBJ2-2; the D is unclear. The CDR3 extends over 14 amino acids. The germline V gene has CDR1 SGHTA and CDR2 FQGNSA. V lost 4 bases to trimming and J lost 7 bases, with 13 bases between them.

This clone was seen more than once but under ten times. The chain employs TRBV7-2 and TRBJ2-7; D is uncertain. The V end was cut by 4 bases, the J end by 4 bases, with 11 bases between. Germline CDR1 and CDR2: SGHTA and FQGNSA. This CDR3 comprises 13 residues. The CDR3 DNA is TGTGCCAGCAGCTATGGCCCGTTATACGAGCAGTACTTC. It specifies CASSYGPLYEQYF.

J is TRBJ2-1 and V is TRBV9, with D perhaps TRBD1 (6 bases). The germline CDR1 and CDR2 sequences are SGDLS and YYNGEE. CDR3 length: 18 residues. Trimming stripped 1 base from V and 8 bases from J, with 25 bases between. The CDR3 region is CASSVRYWGLNRVHEQFF. The CDR3 DNA is TGTGCCAGCAGCGTACGGTATTGGGGGCTCAACAGGGTCCATGAGCAGTTCTTC.

This clone has just a few counts. The genes are TRBV5-4 and TRBJ2-5; possibly TRBD2 for D (5 bases). V was shortened by 5 bases and J by 5 bases, with 16 bases between the two germline ends. Germline V gene lookup returns CDR1 SGHNT and CDR2 YYREEE (reference sequence). CDR3 length equals 14 residues. The CDR3 is CASSLDYPDETQYF. DNA for the CDR3: TGTGCCAGCAGTCTAGACTACCCGGACGAGACCCAGTACTTC. Drawing the rest from reference TRBV5-4 and TRBJ2-5, the complete variable domain is ETGVTQSPTHLIKTRGQQVTLRCSSQSGHNTVSWYQQALGQGPQFIFQYYREEENGRGNFPPRFSGLQFPNYSSELNVNALELDDSALYLCASSLDYPDETQYFGPGTRLLVL.

This clone was recorded a few times. V is TRBV6-5 and J is TRBJ2-3; 7 nucleotides line up with TRBD2. Germline V lookup: CDR1 MNHEY, CDR2 SVGAGI. The CDR3 has 14 residues. Trimming removed 5 bases from V and 1 base from J; junction bases left unmatched: 3. In DNA, the CDR3 is TGTGCCAGCAGTGAACGGGGGGGCACAGATACGCAGTATTTT. Its translation: CASSERGGTDTQYF.

As DNA, the CDR3 is TGTGCCAGCAGCGTAGGGGTAGCGGGAGGAGAGACCCAGTACTTC. Translated, it gives CASSVGVAGGETQYF. V usage is TRBV9 and J usage is TRBJ2-5, with TRBD2 identical over 10 bases. CDR1 is SGDLS, CDR2 YYNGEE, per germline. The J segment lost 4 bases and the V segment lost 0 bases, leaving 3 bases of the junction unmatched. The CDR3 has 15 residues.

This clone was picked up a small number of times. This sequence joins TRBV5-4 and TRBJ2-3, with 8 bases fitting TRBD1. CDR1 is SGHNT, CDR2 YYREEE, per germline (reference sequence). The CDR3 is 16 residues long. J was trimmed by 0 bases and V by 0 bases; bases with no gene match: 3. CDR3 nucleotides: TGTGCCAGCAGCTTGGAGACAGGGGTTAGCACAGATACGCAGTATTTT. It specifies CASSLETGVSTDTQYF.

The rearrangement links TRBV27 to TRBJ2-3; 13 bases are a match to TRBD2. Per germline, CDR1 MNHEY and CDR2 SMNVEV (reference sequence). Unmatched junction bases numbered 11, after V lost 8 bases and J lost 3 bases. The CDR3 runs to 17 residues. The CDR3 spells CASYRLAGGLNTDTQYF. CDR3 in DNA: TGTGCCAGCTACCGACTAGCGGGAGGACTAAATACAGATACGCAGTATTTT.

This chain links TRBV7-6 with TRBJ1-2; 7 bases fit TRBD1. Germline CDR1 is SGHVS and CDR2 is FNYEAQ. With 2 bases clipped from V and 6 bases from J, the junction kept 15 bases outside the gene matches. This CDR3 is built from 17 residues. CDR3 sequence (DNA): TGTGCCAGCAGCTTACCTACTCGTTTTCAGGGGGTAAATGGCTACACCTTC. Its translation is CASSLPTRFQGVNGYTF.

The chain carries TRBV7-2 and TRBJ2-2; 7 bases fit TRBD1. CDR3 length: 14 residues. With 5 bases clipped from V and 5 bases from J, the junction kept 5 bases outside the gene matches. Per germline, CDR1 SGHTA and CDR2 FQGNSA. The CDR3 DNA reads TGTGCCAGCAGCGTAGGGACAGCTACCGGGGAGCTGTTTTTT. Its protein product is CASSVGTATGELFF.

The V and J genes are TRBV7-8 and TRBJ2-3; the D is unclear. The V end lost 5 bases, the J end lost 2 bases, and 5 bases lay between the germline ends. Per germline, CDR1 SGHVS and CDR2 FQNEAQ. This CDR3 spans 12 amino acids. Here the CDR3 DNA reads TGTGCCAGCAGCCTAATCACAGATACGCAGTATTTT. Translation gives CASSLITDTQYF.

The chain combines TRBV6-4 with TRBJ1-5; weak D call: TRBD1 (5 bases). V was trimmed by 4 bases and J by 5 bases, leaving 15 bases between them. The CDR3 length is 15 residues. From germline, CDR1 is MRHNA and CDR2 SNTAGT. The CDR3: CASSAGGGRDQPQHF. The CDR3 DNA sequence: TGTGCCAGCAGTGCCGGGGGGGGAAGGGATCAGCCCCAGCATTTT.

The chain is built from TRBV6-1 and TRBJ2-4, with TRBD1 as a possible D gene (6 bases). V dropped 10 bases and J dropped 1 base, with 17 bases sitting between them. Per germline, CDR1 MNHNS and CDR2 SASEGT. The CDR3 is made up of 15 amino acids. CDR3 sequence (DNA): TGTGCCATTCTTAGACAGGTTATCGCCAAAAACATTCAGTACTTC. It is translated as CAILRQVIAKNIQYF.